Each of the 30 T cell receptor beta chains below was sequenced from the same sample in a study of T cells after yellow fever vaccination. TCRdb reprocessed the 5' RACE reads via MiXCR and lists one record per CDR3 protein. The sample has around 600,000 distinct CDR3 sequences; 9% to 15% are singletons. The specimen comprised PBMCs, sampled on the day of the yellow fever booster vaccination. The receptor set was obtained from a man aged 30 to 45 who received the YFV17D yellow fever vaccine.

This clonotype was counted at least ten times. The genes are TRBV15 and TRBJ2-2; D gene unclear. Germline CDR1 reads LNHNV; CDR2 reads YYDKDF (reference sequence). The V end was cut by 0 bases, the J end by 4 bases, with 18 bases between. The CDR3 length is 18 residues. In DNA form, the CDR3 reads TGTGCCACCAGCAGAGACTTTCCCAGCGCGCTGGGCACCGGGGAGCTGTTTTTT. It is translated as CATSRDFPSALGTGELFF.

This clonotype appeared a few times. This chain links TRBV27 with TRBJ2-1; no firm D call. Germline loops: CDR1 MNHEY, CDR2 SMNVEV (reference sequence). V lost 2 bases and J lost 2, with 10 bases in between. The CDR3 sequence is 15 residues long. CDR3: CASSLTSQAYNEQFF. The CDR3 region has the DNA TGTGCCAGCAGTTTAACCTCCCAGGCCTACAATGAGCAGTTCTTC.

This clonotype was picked up a small number of times. V gene TRBV10-3 combines with J gene TRBJ1-1; D is uncertain. Trimming shortened V by 10 bases and J by 3 bases, and 9 bases separated the two germline ends. The germline V gene has CDR1 ENHRY and CDR2 SYGVKD. The CDR3 runs to 11 residues. CDR3 DNA sequence: TGTGCCACCCGGGCTGACACTGAAGCTTTCTTT. This codes for CATRADTEAFF.

V and J are TRBV6-2 or TRBV6-3 and TRBJ2-7, with D unresolved. Germline V CDR1 and CDR2: MNHEY, SVGEGT. Trimming stripped 5 bases from V and 5 bases from J, with 19 bases between. The CDR3 loop spans 15 amino acids. The CDR3 bases are TGTGCCAGCAGTCTTTCCGGACCACCTAAGGACGAGCAGTACTTC. Protein product: CASSLSGPPKDEQYF.

V is TRBV4-3 and J is TRBJ2-1; maybe TRBD1 (6 bases). The germline V gene encodes CDR1 LGHNA and CDR2 YSLEER. The CDR3 consists of 14 residues. V shed 0 bases and J shed 10 bases, with 13 bases lying between them. DNA of the CDR3: TGCGCCAGCAGCCAAGAGGGGGCGCTAGCAGAGCAGTTCTTC. Its protein product is CASSQEGALAEQFF.

In its sample, this clonotype was seen a few times. The chain has TRBV30 and TRBJ1-6, with D tentatively TRBD1 (6 bases). Looked up from germline, CDR1 is GTSNPN and CDR2 is SVGIG (reference sequence). The CDR3 length is 15 residues. V dropped 4 bases and J dropped 6 bases, with 16 bases sitting between them. The CDR3 DNA reads as TGTGCCTGGAACCGGGACACCCTTTTTAATTCACCCCTCCACTTT. It codes for CAWNRDTLFNSPLHF.

This clonotype was counted only a few times. This rearrangement joins TRBV12-3 or TRBV12-4 to TRBJ2-1; D gene unclear. The CDR3 has 13 residues. Trimming shortened V by 5 bases and J by 6 bases, and 11 bases separated the two germline ends. CDR3 loop: CASSPNIGNEQFF. CDR3 nucleotides: TGTGCCAGCAGTCCAAATATCGGCAATGAGCAGTTCTTC.

V is TRBV6-5 and J is TRBJ2-5; TRBD2 aligns across 9 bases. The CDR3 runs 15 residues. CDR1 MNHEY and CDR2 SVGAGI come from the germline V gene. J was trimmed by 6 bases and V by 4 bases; bases with no gene match: 9. The CDR3 sequence is CASSFPREGRQTQYF. The CDR3 DNA is TGTGCCAGCAGTTTCCCGCGGGAGGGCCGACAGACCCAGTACTTC.

The chain employs TRBV5-5 and TRBJ1-2, with TRBD1 as a possible D gene (5 bases). Trimming left V 2 bases short and J 6 bases short, with 8 bases between. This CDR3 is 12 amino acids long. Germline V lookup: CDR1 SGHKS, CDR2 YYEKEE (reference sequence). The CDR3 DNA reads as TGTGCCAGCAGCTTCCGGGGGAATGGCTACACCTTC. Amino acid sequence: CASSFRGNGYTF.

This clonotype showed up just a few times. The genes are TRBV5-1 and TRBJ1-1; unclear D gene. The V end was cut by 7 bases, the J end by 6 bases, with 19 bases between. Germline V CDR1 and CDR2: SGHRS, YFSETQ. This CDR3 is built from 14 residues. CDR3 DNA: TGCGCCAGCTCCTCTGCTCCCCAGGACGCTGAAGCTTTCTTT. It encodes CASSSAPQDAEAFF.

This clonotype was counted only a few times. V is TRBV20-1 and J is TRBJ2-1, with 7 bases fitting TRBD2. The CDR3 sequence is 13 residues long. Trimming cost V 6 bases and J 8 bases; bases outside gene matches: 10. The V gene's germline CDR1 is DFQATT and CDR2 SNEGSKA (reference sequence). CDR3 bases: TGCAGTGCCCCGAGTAGCGGGCCCCATGAGCAGTTCTTC. Translating it yields CSAPSSGPHEQFF.

This clonotype was counted a few times. V is TRBV19 and J is TRBJ2-3, with D tentatively TRBD2 (5 bases). The germline CDR1 and CDR2 sequences are LNHDA and SQIVND (reference sequence). The CDR3 spans 14 residues. Between the trimmed V and J ends, which lost 9 bases and 0 bases, there was a span of 13 bases. The CDR3, as DNA: TGTGCCAGCCGAAAGCGGATTAGCACAGATACGCAGTATTTT. Translating gives CASRKRISTDTQYF.

This rearrangement joins TRBV18 to TRBJ2-1, with a possible D match to TRBD1 (7 bases). The germline V gene encodes CDR1 KGHSH and CDR2 LQKENI. CDR3 length: 14 residues. The V end lost 5 bases, the J end lost 9 bases, and 17 bases lay between the germline ends. The CDR3 loop is CASSGAGTEVEQFF. In DNA, the CDR3 is TGTGCCAGCTCAGGTGCGGGGACAGAGGTTGAGCAGTTCTTC.

The sample holds a few counts of this clonotype. V and J are TRBV20-1 and TRBJ2-2; D remains ambiguous. There are 14 residues in the CDR3. Germline values: CDR1 DFQATT, CDR2 SNEGSKA (reference sequence). With 6 bases removed from V and 4 bases from J, the gap between germline ends came to 15 bases. This CDR3 reads CSAALLGTTGELFF. The CDR3 coding sequence is TGCAGTGCGGCCCTCCTAGGAACCACCGGGGAGCTGTTTTTT.

The rearrangement uses TRBV29-1 and TRBJ2-6; a possible D gene is TRBD2 (6 bases). The CDR3 is made up of 12 amino acids. Germline lookup yields CDR1 SQVTM and CDR2 ANQGSEA. The CDR3 nucleotides are TGCGGCGCGGGGTCTGGGGCCAACGTCCTGACTTTC. It codes for CGAGSGANVLTF.

The CDR3 DNA sequence: TGCAGTGCTAGAGATTGGGACGATGAGCAGTTCTTC. Translating gives CSARDWDDEQFF. The V gene is TRBV20-1, the J gene TRBJ2-1; D may correspond to TRBD1 or TRBD2 (5 bases each). The CDR3 is 12 residues long. V shed 0 bases and J shed 8 bases, with 8 bases lying between them. The germline V gene has CDR1 DFQATT and CDR2 SNEGSKA (reference sequence).

This clonotype came up a few times. The chain joins TRBV4-3 to TRBJ2-3; TRBD2 matches at 9 bases. The CDR3 is 15 residues long. The V gene end was trimmed by 1 base and the J gene end by 5 bases; junction bases not matched to a gene: 4. The germline gives CDR1 LGHNA, CDR2 YSLEER. The CDR3 sequence is CASSQGTSAEDTQYF. Here the CDR3 DNA reads TGCGCCAGCAGCCAAGGGACTAGCGCTGAAGATACGCAGTATTTT.

There are many counts of this clonotype. The J gene is TRBJ2-2, the V gene TRBV10-3, with 10 bases fitting TRBD2. This CDR3 contains 14 residues. V was clipped by 6 bases and J by 4 bases; unmatched bases: 2. Germline V gives CDR1 ENHRY, CDR2 SYGVKD. Here the CDR3 DNA reads TGTGCCATCAGGCGGACTAGCGGCACCGGGGAGCTGTTTTTT. Its protein product is CAIRRTSGTGELFF.

The table lists this clonotype with a few counts. V gene TRBV5-1 combines with J gene TRBJ2-2, with D perhaps TRBD1 (5 bases). Trimming shortened V by 6 bases and J by 6 bases, and 6 bases separated the two germline ends. The CDR3 consists of 11 residues. CDR1 and CDR2 from the germline V gene are SGHRS and YFSETQ. CDR3 DNA: TGCGCCAGCAAAGGGGCCGGGGAGCTGTTTTTT. This sequence encodes CASKGAGELFF.

CDR3 protein: CASSWWGEATSYEQYF. The CDR3 nucleotides read TGTGCCAGCAGTTGGTGGGGGGAGGCCACATCCTACGAGCAGTACTTC. The rearrangement links TRBV28 to TRBJ2-7, with a possible D match to TRBD2 (6 bases). V lost 4 bases and J lost 1, with 17 bases in between. CDR1 and CDR2 (germline): MDHEN, SYDVKM. The CDR3 is 16 residues long.

The J gene is TRBJ2-1, the V gene TRBV18; D call uncertain. The ends were cut back, 3 bases at V and 7 bases at J, with 10 bases in the middle. The CDR3 totals 13 residues. The germline gives CDR1 KGHSH, CDR2 LQKENI. CDR3 amino acids: CASSPSTLNEQFF. The CDR3 DNA reads as TGTGCCAGCTCACCTTCGACTCTTAATGAGCAGTTCTTC.

The CDR3: CSAAAGGSSDEQYF. The CDR3 nucleotides read TGCAGTGCTGCAGCGGGAGGGAGTTCCGACGAGCAGTACTTC. This chain connects TRBV20-1 to TRBJ2-7; 10 nucleotides agree with TRBD2. V gave up 5 bases and J gave up 5 bases; unmatched junction bases: 9. This CDR3 comprises 14 residues. Germline assignment: CDR1 DFQATT and CDR2 SNEGSKA (reference sequence).

The sample holds a few counts of this clonotype. V is TRBV29-1 and J is TRBJ1-2; 8 bases match TRBD1. J lost 0 bases, V lost 4 bases, and 7 bases had no gene match. The CDR3 covers 15 residues. Germline CDR1 reads SQVTM; CDR2 reads ANQGSEA. The CDR3 sequence is CSVGQGPSSNYGYTF. CDR3 coding DNA: TGCAGCGTTGGACAGGGGCCCTCTTCTAACTATGGCTACACCTTC.

This clonotype was found many times. The V call is TRBV6-2 or TRBV6-3, the J call TRBJ2-1; a possible D gene is TRBD1 (5 bases). Germline CDR1 reads MNHEY; CDR2 reads SVGEGT. The CDR3 sequence is 15 residues long. V dropped 2 bases and J dropped 4 bases, with 12 bases sitting between them. The CDR3 here is CASSYAQGTYNEQFF. DNA for the CDR3: TGTGCCAGCAGTTACGCTCAGGGCACTTACAATGAGCAGTTCTTC.

The V gene is TRBV7-9, the J gene TRBJ2-1, with D perhaps TRBD1 (5 bases). The CDR3 is made up of 15 amino acids. V was pared by 2 bases and J by 5 bases, with 13 bases between. From germline, CDR1 is SEHNR and CDR2 FQNEAQ (reference sequence). The CDR3 coding sequence is TGTGCCAGCAGCTTAAGCAGGGTGATAAACAATGAGCAGTTCTTC. This translates into CASSLSRVINNEQFF.

This clonotype appeared a few times. V is TRBV5-6 and J is TRBJ2-7; D may be TRBD2 (5 bases). Germline CDR1 SGHDT, CDR2 YYEEEE. The CDR3 is made up of 12 amino acids. V gave up 1 base and J gave up 11 bases, with 13 bases separating them. For the CDR3, the DNA is TGTGCCAGCAGCTTGACCCCCGGGAAGAAGTACTTC. Amino acid sequence: CASSLTPGKKYF.

The chain recombines TRBV19 with TRBJ2-1; D is unresolved. Trimming stripped 3 bases from V and 8 bases from J, with 11 bases between. The germline V gene has CDR1 LNHDA and CDR2 SQIVND (reference sequence). The CDR3 extends over 13 amino acids. The CDR3 sequence: CASSMGFGDEQFF. The CDR3 nucleotides are TGTGCCAGTAGTATGGGGTTTGGGGATGAGCAGTTCTTC.

The table lists this clonotype with a few counts. V gene TRBV29-1 combines with J gene TRBJ2-3; D possibly corresponds to TRBD2 (5 bases). The germline gives CDR1 SQVTM, CDR2 ANQGSEA. There are 13 residues in the CDR3. Here the CDR3 reads CTSVGGGTDTQYF. CDR3 coding DNA: TGCACCTCAGTAGGAGGTGGTACAGATACGCAGTATTTT.

This rearrangement joins TRBV5-1 to TRBJ2-7; 7 nucleotides match TRBD2. The CDR3 is 15 residues long. The germline V gene has CDR1 SGHRS and CDR2 YFSETQ. After removal of 2 bases from V and 1 base from J, the junction contained 6 bases not matched to a gene. The CDR3 coding sequence is TGCGCCAGCAGCTTTACTAGCGAGACTTCCTACGAGCAGTACTTC. This encodes CASSFTSETSYEQYF. The whole variable domain, filled in from reference TRBV5-1 and TRBJ2-7, reads KAGVTQTPRYLIKTRGQQVTLSCSPISGHRSVSWYQQTPGQGLQFLFEYFSETQRNKGNFPGRFSGRQFSNSRSEMNVSTLELGDSALYLCASSFTSETSYEQYFGPGTRLTVT.

This clonotype was found a few times. This chain links TRBV29-1 with TRBJ1-5; D unresolved. From germline, CDR1 is SQVTM and CDR2 ANQGSEA. The V end lost 6 bases, the J end lost 0 bases, and 15 bases lay between the germline ends. This CDR3 comprises 15 residues. The CDR3 DNA sequence: TGCAGCGTGAGGGAGGGCGGGTATAGCAATCAGCCCCAGCATTTT. This codes for CSVREGGYSNQPQHF. The full variable domain, completed using reference TRBV29-1 and TRBJ1-5, is SAVISQKPSRDICQRGTSLTIQCQVDSQVTMMFWYRQQPGQSLTLIATANQGSEATYESGFVIDKFPISRPNLTFSTLTVSNMSPEDSSIYLCSVREGGYSNQPQHFGDGTRLSIL.